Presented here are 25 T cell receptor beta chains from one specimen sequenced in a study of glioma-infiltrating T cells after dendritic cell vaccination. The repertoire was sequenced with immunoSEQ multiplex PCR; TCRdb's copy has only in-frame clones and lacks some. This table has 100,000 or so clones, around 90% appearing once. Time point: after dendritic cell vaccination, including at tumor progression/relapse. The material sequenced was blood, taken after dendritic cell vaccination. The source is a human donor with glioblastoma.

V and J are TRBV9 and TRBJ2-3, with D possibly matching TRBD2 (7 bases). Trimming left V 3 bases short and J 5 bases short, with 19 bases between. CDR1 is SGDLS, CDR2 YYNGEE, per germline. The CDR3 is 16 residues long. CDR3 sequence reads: CASSATGAGAIDTQYF. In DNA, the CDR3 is TGTGCCAGCAGCGCGACCGGGGCGGGGGCGATAGATACGCAGTATTTT.

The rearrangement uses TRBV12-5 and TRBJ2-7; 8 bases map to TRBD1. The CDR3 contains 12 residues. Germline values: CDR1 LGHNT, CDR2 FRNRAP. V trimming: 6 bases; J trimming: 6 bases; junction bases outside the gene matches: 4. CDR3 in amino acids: CASGTGASEQYF. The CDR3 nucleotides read TGTGCTAGTGGGACAGGGGCGTCCGAGCAGTACTTC.

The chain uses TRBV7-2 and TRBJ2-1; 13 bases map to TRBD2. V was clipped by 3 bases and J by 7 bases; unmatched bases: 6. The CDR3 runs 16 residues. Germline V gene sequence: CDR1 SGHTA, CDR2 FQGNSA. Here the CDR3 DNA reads TGTGCCAGCAGCTTCGGAGGACTAGCGGGAGTTAATGAGCAGTTCTTC. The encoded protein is CASSFGGLAGVNEQFF.

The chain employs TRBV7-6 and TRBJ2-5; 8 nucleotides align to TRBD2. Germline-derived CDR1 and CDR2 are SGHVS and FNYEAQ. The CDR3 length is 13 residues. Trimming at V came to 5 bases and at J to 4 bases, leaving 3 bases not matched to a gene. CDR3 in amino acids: CASSRGGRETQYF. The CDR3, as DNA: TGTGCCAGCAGCCGGGGGGGACGAGAGACCCAGTACTTC.

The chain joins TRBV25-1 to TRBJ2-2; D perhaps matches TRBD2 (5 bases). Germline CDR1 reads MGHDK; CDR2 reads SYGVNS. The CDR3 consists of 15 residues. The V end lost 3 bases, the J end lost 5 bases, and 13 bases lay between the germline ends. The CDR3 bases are TGTGCCAGCAGTGACGAGCTAGCCGGAACCGGGGAGCTGTTTTTT. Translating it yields CASSDELAGTGELFF. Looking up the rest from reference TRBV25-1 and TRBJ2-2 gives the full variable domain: EADIYQTPRYLVIGTGKKITLECSQTMGHDKMYWYQQDPGMELHLIHYSYGVNSTEKGDLSSESTVSRIRTEHFPLTLESARPSHTSQYLCASSDELAGTGELFFGEGSRLTVL.

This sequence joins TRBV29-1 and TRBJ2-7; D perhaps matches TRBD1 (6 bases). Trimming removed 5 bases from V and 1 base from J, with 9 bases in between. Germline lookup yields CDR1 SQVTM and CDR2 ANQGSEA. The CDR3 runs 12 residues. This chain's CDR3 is CSVLDRSYEQYF. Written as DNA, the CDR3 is TGCAGCGTTCTGGACAGATCCTACGAGCAGTACTTC.

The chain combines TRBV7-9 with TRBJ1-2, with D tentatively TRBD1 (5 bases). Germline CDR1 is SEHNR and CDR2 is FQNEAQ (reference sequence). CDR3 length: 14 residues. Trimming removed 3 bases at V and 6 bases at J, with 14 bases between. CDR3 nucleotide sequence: TGTGCCAGCAGCTTGGGGCAGGGTTTTCATGGCTACACCTTC. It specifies CASSLGQGFHGYTF.

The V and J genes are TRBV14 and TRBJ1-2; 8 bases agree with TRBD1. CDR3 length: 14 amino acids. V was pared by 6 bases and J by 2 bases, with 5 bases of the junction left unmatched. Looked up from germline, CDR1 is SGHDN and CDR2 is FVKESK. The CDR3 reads CASSDRGRNYGYTF. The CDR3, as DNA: TGTGCCAGCAGTGACAGGGGAAGGAACTATGGCTACACCTTC.

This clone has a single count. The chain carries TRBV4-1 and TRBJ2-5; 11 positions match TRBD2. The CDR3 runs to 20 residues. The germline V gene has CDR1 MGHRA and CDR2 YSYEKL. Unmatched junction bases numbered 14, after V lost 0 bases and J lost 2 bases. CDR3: CASSQDPGSGGAASQETQYF. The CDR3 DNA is TGCGCCAGCAGCCAAGACCCCGGTAGCGGGGGGGCCGCGTCACAAGAGACCCAGTACTTC.

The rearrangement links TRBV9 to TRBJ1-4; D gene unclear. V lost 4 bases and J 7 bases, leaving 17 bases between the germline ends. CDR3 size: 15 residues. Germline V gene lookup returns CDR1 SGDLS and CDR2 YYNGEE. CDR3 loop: CASSRGSPPGEKLFF. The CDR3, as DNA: TGTGCCAGCAGCCGGGGATCCCCCCCGGGTGAAAAACTGTTTTTT.

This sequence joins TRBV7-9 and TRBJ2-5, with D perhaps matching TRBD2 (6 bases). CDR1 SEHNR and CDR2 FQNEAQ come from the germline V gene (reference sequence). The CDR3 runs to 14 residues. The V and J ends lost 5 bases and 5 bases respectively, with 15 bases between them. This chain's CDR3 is CASSKSTGGETQYF. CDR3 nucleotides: TGTGCCAGCAGCAAAAGCACTGGAGGGGAGACCCAGTACTTC.

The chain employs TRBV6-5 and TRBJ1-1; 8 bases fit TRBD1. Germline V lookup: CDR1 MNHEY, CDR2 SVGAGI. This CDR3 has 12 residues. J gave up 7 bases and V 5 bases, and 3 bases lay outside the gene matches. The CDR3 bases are TGTGCCAGCAGTAGGACAGGGAATGAAGCTTTCTTT. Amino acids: CASSRTGNEAFF.

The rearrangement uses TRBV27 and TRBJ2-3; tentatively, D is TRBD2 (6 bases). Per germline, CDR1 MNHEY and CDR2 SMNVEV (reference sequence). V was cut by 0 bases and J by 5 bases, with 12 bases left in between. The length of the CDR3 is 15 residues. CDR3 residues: CASSLSYVSGDTQYF. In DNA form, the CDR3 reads TGTGCCAGCAGTTTATCCTACGTTAGCGGAGATACGCAGTATTTT.

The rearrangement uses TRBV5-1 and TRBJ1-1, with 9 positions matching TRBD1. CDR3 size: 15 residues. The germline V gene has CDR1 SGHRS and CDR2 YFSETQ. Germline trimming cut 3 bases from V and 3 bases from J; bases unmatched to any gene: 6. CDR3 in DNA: TGCGCCAGCAGCTCTTGGGGACAGGGACACACTGAAGCTTTCTTT. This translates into CASSSWGQGHTEAFF. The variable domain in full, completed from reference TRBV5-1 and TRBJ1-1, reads KAGVTQTPRYLIKTRGQQVTLSCSPISGHRSVSWYQQTPGQGLQFLFEYFSETQRNKGNFPGRFSGRQFSNSRSEMNVSTLELGDSALYLCASSSWGQGHTEAFFGQGTRLTVV.

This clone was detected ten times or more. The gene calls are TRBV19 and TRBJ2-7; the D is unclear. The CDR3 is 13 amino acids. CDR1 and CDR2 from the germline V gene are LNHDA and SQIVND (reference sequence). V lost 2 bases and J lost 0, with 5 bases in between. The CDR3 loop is CASSIINSYEQYF. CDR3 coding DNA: TGTGCCAGTAGTATAATCAACTCCTACGAGCAGTACTTC.

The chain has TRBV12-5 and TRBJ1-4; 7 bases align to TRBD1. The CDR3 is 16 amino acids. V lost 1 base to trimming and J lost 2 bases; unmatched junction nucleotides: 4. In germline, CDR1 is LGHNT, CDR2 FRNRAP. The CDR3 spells CASGLGQGPTNEKLFF. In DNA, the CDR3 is TGTGCTAGTGGTTTGGGACAGGGACCGACTAATGAAAAACTGTTTTTT.

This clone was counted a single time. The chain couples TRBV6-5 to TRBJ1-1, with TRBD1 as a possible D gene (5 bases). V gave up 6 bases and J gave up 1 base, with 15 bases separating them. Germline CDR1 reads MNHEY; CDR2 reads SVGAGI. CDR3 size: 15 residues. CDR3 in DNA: TGTGCCAGCAGCCAGGTGGGGCGGGAGAACACTGAAGCTTTCTTT. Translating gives CASSQVGRENTEAFF.

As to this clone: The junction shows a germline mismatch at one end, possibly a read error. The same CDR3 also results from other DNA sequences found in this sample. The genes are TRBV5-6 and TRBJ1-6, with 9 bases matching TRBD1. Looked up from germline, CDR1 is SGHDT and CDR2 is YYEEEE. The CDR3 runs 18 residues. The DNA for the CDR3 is TGTGCCAGCAGTACCGGGACAGGGTTTCGACACTATAATTCCCCCCTCCACTTT. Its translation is CASSTGTGFRHYNSPLHF.

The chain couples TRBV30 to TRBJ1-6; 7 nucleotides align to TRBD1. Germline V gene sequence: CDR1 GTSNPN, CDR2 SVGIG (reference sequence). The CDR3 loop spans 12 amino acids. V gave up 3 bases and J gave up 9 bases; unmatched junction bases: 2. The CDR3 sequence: CAWRWTGSPLHF. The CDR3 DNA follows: TGTGCCTGGAGGTGGACAGGTTCACCCCTCCACTTT. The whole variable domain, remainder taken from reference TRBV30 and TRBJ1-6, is SQTIHQWPATLVQPVGSPLSLECTVEGTSNPNLYWYRQAAGRGLQLLFYSVGIGQISSEVPQNLSASRPQDRQFILSSKKLLLSDSGFYLCAWRWTGSPLHFGNGTRLTVT.

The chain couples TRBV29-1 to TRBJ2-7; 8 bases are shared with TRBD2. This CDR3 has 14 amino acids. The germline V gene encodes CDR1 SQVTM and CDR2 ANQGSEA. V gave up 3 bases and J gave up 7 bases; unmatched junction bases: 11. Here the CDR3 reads CSVEAGTRAGEQYF. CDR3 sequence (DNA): TGCAGCGTTGAGGCCGGGACTAGAGCGGGAGAGCAGTACTTC.

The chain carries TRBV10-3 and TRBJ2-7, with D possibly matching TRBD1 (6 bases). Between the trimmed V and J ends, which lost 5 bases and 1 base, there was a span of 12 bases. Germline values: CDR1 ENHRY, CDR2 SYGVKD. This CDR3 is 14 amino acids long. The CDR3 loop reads CAISSGERSYEQYF. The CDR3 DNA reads TGTGCCATCAGTTCAGGGGAACGTTCCTACGAGCAGTACTTC.

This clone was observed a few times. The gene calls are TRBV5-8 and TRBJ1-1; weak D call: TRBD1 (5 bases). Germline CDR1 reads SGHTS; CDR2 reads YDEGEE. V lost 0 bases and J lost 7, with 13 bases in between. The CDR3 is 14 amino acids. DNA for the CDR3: TGTGCCAGCAGCTTGGGAGTCGGGGGGGATGAAGCTTTCTTT. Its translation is CASSLGVGGDEAFF.

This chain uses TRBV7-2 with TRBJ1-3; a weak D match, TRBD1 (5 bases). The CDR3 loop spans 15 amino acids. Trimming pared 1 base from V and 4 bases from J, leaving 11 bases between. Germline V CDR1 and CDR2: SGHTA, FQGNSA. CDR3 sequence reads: CASSLVAGRGNTIYF. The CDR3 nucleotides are TGTGCCAGCAGCTTAGTCGCAGGGCGCGGAAACACCATATATTTT.

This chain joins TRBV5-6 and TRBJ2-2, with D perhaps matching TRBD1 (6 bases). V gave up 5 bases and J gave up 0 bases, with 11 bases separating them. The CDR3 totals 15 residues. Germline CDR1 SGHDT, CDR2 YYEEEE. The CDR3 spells CASSWQGSNTGELFF. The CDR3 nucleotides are TGTGCCAGCAGTTGGCAGGGGTCGAACACCGGGGAGCTGTTTTTT. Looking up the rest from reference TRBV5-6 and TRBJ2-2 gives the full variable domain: DAGVTQSPTHLIKTRGQQVTLRCSPKSGHDTVSWYQQALGQGPQFIFQYYEEEERQRGNFPDRFSGHQFPNYSSELNVNALLLGDSALYLCASSWQGSNTGELFFGEGSRLTVL.

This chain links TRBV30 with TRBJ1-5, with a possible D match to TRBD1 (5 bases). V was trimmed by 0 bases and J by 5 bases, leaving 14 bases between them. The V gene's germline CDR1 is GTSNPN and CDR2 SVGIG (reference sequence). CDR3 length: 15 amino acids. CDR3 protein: CAWSVRRAGYQPQHF. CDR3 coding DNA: TGTGCCTGGAGTGTTAGGAGGGCAGGGTATCAGCCCCAGCATTTT.